These T cell receptor beta chains were read from a single sample in a study of blood T cell repertoires in COVID-19. The protocol was immunoSEQ multiplex PCR, while the TCRdb copy is restricted to in-frame clones and leaves out a portion. The sample consists of approximately 230,000 clones, about 80% of them appearing once. The material sequenced was peripheral blood. These receptor sequences come from a woman of 80 years or more with active or convalescent COVID-19. The CDR3 runs from the conserved cysteine through the conserved F or W. D genes are given only for firm matches. The size of a clone is reported for some rows only, either as once, few or many, or as a class for expanded clones.

v_call	j_call	clone_size	d_call	cdr3_nt	cdr3_aa
TRBV21-1	TRBJ2-3	-	-	TGTGCCAGCAGCAGACTACTAGCCTCCACAGATACGCAGTATTTT	CASSRLLASTDTQYF
TRBV5-1	TRBJ2-1	-	TRBD2	TGCGCCAGCAGCTTGATCCTCCTAGCGGAGGGTGGTGATGAGCAGTTCTTC	CASSLILLAEGGDEQFF
TRBV6-1	TRBJ2-4	-	TRBD2	TGTGCCAGCAGTGACCAGGGAGGGCGGATAGCCAAAAACATTCAGTACTTC	CASSDQGGRIAKNIQYF
TRBV4-1	TRBJ1-2	-	-	TGCGCCAGCAGCCAAGAAGGACATACGAACTATGGCTACACCTTC	CASSQEGHTNYGYTF
TRBV6-5	TRBJ1-4	-	-	TGTGCCAGCAGTTTCGGGCGGGGATCTAATGAAAAACTGTTTTTT	CASSFGRGSNEKLFF
TRBV2	TRBJ1-2	-	TRBD1	TGTGCCAGCAGTGATTTTACAGGGGGGGACTATGGCTACACCTTC	CASSDFTGGDYGYTF
TRBV4-1	TRBJ2-1	-	TRBD2	TGCGCCAGCAGCCAAGTAGCGGGGGATGCCAATGAGCAGTTCTTC	CASSQVAGDANEQFF
TRBV5-4	TRBJ1-4	-	TRBD1	TGTGCCAGCAGCGCCGACAGGGCCTCTAATGAAAAACTGTTTTTT	CASSADRASNEKLFF
TRBV7-6	TRBJ1-2	-	TRBD1	TGTGCCAGCAGCTTAGTAACAGGGGGCAAGGGCTACACCTTC	CASSLVTGGKGYTF
TRBV18	TRBJ1-6	-	-	TGTGCCAGCTCACCATCCGATAATTCACCCCTCCACTTT	CASSPSDNSPLHF
TRBV19	TRBJ2-5	-	TRBD2	TGTGCCAGTTTAGCGGGGGGGGAAGAGACCCAGTACTTC	CASLAGGEETQYF
TRBV4-2	TRBJ2-3	-	TRBD2	TGTGCCAGCAGCCACCGCCCCGCGGGAGGCCTTTCGGGCACAGATACGCAGTATTTT	CASSHRPAGGLSGTDTQYF
TRBV5-1	TRBJ1-1	few	TRBD1	TGCGCCAGCAGCACACAGGGGGTCAACACTGAAGCTTTCTTT	CASSTQGVNTEAFF
TRBV7-6	TRBJ2-1	-	TRBD2	TGTGCCAGCAGCTTAGGGGCGGCTAGCGGGAGGTCCACTGAGCAGTTCTTC	CASSLGAASGRSTEQFF
TRBV5-1	TRBJ2-3	-	TRBD2	TGCGCCAGCAGCTCAAGCGGGAGGAGGATAAATACGCAGTATTTT	CASSSSGRRINTQYF
TRBV28	TRBJ2-5	-	-	TGTGCCAGCAAGGTTCGGGGGACAGAGACCCAGTACTTC	CASKVRGTETQYF
TRBV4-2	TRBJ2-3	-	TRBD2	TGTGCCAGCAGCCAAGCCAGCGGGGGGGTAACTAGCACAGATACGCAGTATTTT	CASSQASGGVTSTDTQYF
TRBV11-2	TRBJ1-3	few	-	TGTGCCAGCAGCTTGGCTTCAGTCTCTGGAAACACCATATATTTT	CASSLASVSGNTIYF
TRBV2	TRBJ1-1	-	-	TGTGCCAGCAGAAGGGGCTTGAACACTGAAGCTTTCTTT	CASRRGLNTEAFF
TRBV10-3	TRBJ2-1	once	-	-	CAISYRLITMSSSSTDYNEQFF
TRBV18	TRBJ2-1	-	TRBD2	TGTGCCAGCTCACCCTTTACCAGGACTAGCGGGAATAGAGGGCAGTTCTTC	CASSPFTRTSGNRGQFF
TRBV6-5	TRBJ2-7	-	-	TGTGCCAGCAGTTCCTACTACGAGCAGTACTTC	CASSSYYEQYF
TRBV5-1	TRBJ1-4	-	-	TGCGCCAGCAGCTCGCCCCCGGAGGAAAAACTGTTTTTT	CASSSPPEEKLFF
TRBV18	TRBJ2-5	-	-	TGTGCCAGCTCACCAGCAGGGTTGGCCCAAGAGACCCAGTACTTC	CASSPAGLAQETQYF
TRBV30	TRBJ1-1	-	-	TGTGCCTGGAATCGGGGGTTTTACACTGAAGCTTTCTTT	CAWNRGFYTEAFF
TRBV27	TRBJ1-5	-	-	TGTGCCAGCAGTTTAACGGCAGGGATCAGCAATCAGCCCCAGCATTTT	CASSLTAGISNQPQHF
TRBV25-1	TRBJ2-1	few	-	TGTGCCAGCAGTGAGGCCGGACAAACCTACAATGAGCAGTTCTTC	CASSEAGQTYNEQFF
TRBV10-2	TRBJ1-2	-	TRBD1	TGCGCCAGCGGACAGGCCTATGGCTACACCTTC	CASGQAYGYTF
TRBV11-2	TRBJ2-1	-	TRBD1	TGTGCCAGCAACCCAGGGGGATCGAATGAGCAGTTCTTC	CASNPGGSNEQFF
TRBV5-1	TRBJ2-1	-	TRBD1	TGCGCCAGCAGCCTTGACAGGGATTGGGGGCTATACTCCTACAATGAGCAGTTCTTC	CASSLDRDWGLYSYNEQFF